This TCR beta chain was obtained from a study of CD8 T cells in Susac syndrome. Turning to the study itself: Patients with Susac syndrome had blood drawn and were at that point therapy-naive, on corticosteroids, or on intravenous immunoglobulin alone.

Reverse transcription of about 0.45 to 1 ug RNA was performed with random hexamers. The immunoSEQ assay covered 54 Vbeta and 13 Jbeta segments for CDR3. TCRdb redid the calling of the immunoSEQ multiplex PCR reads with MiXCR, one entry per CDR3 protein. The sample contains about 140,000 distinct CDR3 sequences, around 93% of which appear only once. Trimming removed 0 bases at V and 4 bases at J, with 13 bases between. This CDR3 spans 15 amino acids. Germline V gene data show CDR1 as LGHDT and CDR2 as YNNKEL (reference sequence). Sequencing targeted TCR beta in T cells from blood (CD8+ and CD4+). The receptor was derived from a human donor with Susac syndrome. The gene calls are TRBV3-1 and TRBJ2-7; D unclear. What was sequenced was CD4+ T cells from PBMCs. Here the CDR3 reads CASSQDLVEAYEQYF. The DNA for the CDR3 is TGTGCCAGCAGCCAAGATCTAGTCGAAGCATACGAGCAGTACTTC.